Listed here are 8 T cell receptor beta chains from one sample, sequenced in a study of blood T cell repertoires in COVID-19 (TCRdb year 2020). The method behind the library was the immunoSEQ multiplex PCR assay. TCRdb's version of the immuneACCESS table is confined to in-frame rearrangements and falls short of the full clone set. An unresolved V gene accounts for under half of the shortfall where checked; the remainder is of unknown origin. Here the sample has about 120,000 clones; 78% occur a single time. The biggest ten clones account for approximately 2.4% of the sample. The sample taken for sequencing was peripheral blood. The receptors derive from a man in his 70s with acute or convalescent COVID-19.

This sequence joins TRBV30 and TRBJ1-3; D might be TRBD1 (6 bases). V lost 3 bases, J lost 0 bases, and 12 bases lay in between. Germline CDR1 GTSNPN, CDR2 SVGIG (reference sequence). The CDR3 loop spans 15 amino acids. This CDR3 reads CAWRRGQSSGNTIYF. The CDR3, as DNA: TGTGCCTGGAGGAGGGGACAAAGCTCTGGAAACACCATATATTTT.

This chain links TRBV19 with TRBJ1-2; 7 bases agree with TRBD1. Trimming removed 3 bases from V and 0 bases from J; junction bases left unmatched: 7. Germline lookup yields CDR1 LNHDA and CDR2 SQIVND (reference sequence). The CDR3 is made up of 16 amino acids. The CDR3 region has the DNA TGTGCCAGTAGTATTGGACAGGCCCCAGCTAACTATGGCTACACCTTC. Its translation is CASSIGQAPANYGYTF.

This clone came up once. This chain connects TRBV15 to TRBJ1-1; 9 bases line up with TRBD1. The CDR3 is made up of 14 amino acids. In germline, CDR1 is LNHNV, CDR2 YYDKDF (reference sequence). V shed 3 bases and J 11 bases; nucleotides not matched to a gene: 10. For the CDR3, the DNA is TGTGCCACCAGCAGGGATCCGGGACAGGGATGGGCTTTCTTT. Amino acids: CATSRDPGQGWAFF.

The chain employs TRBV18 and TRBJ2-3; 10 nucleotides match TRBD1. The germline gives CDR1 KGHSH, CDR2 LQKENI. V shed 1 base and J 3 bases; nucleotides not matched to a gene: 4. CDR3 length: 16 residues. The CDR3 loop is CASSPLGTGATDTQYF. In DNA form, the CDR3 reads TGTGCCAGCTCACCACTCGGGACAGGGGCTACAGATACGCAGTATTTT. Based on the CDR3 plus reference TRBV18 and TRBJ2-3, the full variable domain is NAGVMQNPRHLVRRRGQEARLRCSPMKGHSHVYWYRQLPEEGLKFMVYLQKENIIDESGMPKERFSAEFPKEGPSILRIQQVVRGDSAAYFCASSPLGTGATDTQYFGPGTRLTVL.

The genes are TRBV7-8 and TRBJ1-6; D is perhaps TRBD1 (6 bases). CDR1 and CDR2 from the germline V gene are SGHVS and FQNEAQ. Between the trimmed V and J ends, which lost 11 bases and 3 bases, there was a span of 11 bases. The CDR3 length is 13 residues. CDR3 in DNA: TGTGCCTTCAGGGACAACTATAATTCACCCCTCCACTTT. Translating gives CAFRDNYNSPLHF.

The chain links TRBV2 to TRBJ1-2; 9 bases align to TRBD1. This CDR3 has 14 residues. After removal of 8 bases from V and 8 bases from J, the junction contained 12 bases not matched to a gene. The V gene's germline CDR1 is SNHLY and CDR2 FYNNEI. CDR3 DNA sequence: TGTGCCAGCCTCCGGGACAGGGTTGGCGACGGCTACACCTTC. It translates to CASLRDRVGDGYTF.

The chain employs TRBV5-1 and TRBJ2-5; 10 bases line up with TRBD2. The CDR3 has 16 amino acids. V was clipped by 0 bases and J by 0 bases; unmatched bases: 2. Germline loops: CDR1 SGHRS, CDR2 YFSETQ. This CDR3 reads CASSLVLAGDQETQYF. CDR3 nucleotides: TGCGCCAGCAGCTTGGTGCTAGCGGGGGACCAAGAGACCCAGTACTTC.

This clone was counted between two and nine times. V is TRBV3-1 (or the pseudogene TRBV3-2) and J is TRBJ1-3, with D possibly TRBD1 on 6 matching bases. CDR3 length: 14 residues. Germline loops: CDR1 LGHDT, CDR2 YNNKEL (reference sequence). V lost 3 bases to trimming and J lost 3 bases, with 9 bases between them. The CDR3 reads CASSHLTGGNTIYF. CDR3 DNA: TGTGCCAGCAGCCATCTGACAGGTGGAAACACCATATATTTT.